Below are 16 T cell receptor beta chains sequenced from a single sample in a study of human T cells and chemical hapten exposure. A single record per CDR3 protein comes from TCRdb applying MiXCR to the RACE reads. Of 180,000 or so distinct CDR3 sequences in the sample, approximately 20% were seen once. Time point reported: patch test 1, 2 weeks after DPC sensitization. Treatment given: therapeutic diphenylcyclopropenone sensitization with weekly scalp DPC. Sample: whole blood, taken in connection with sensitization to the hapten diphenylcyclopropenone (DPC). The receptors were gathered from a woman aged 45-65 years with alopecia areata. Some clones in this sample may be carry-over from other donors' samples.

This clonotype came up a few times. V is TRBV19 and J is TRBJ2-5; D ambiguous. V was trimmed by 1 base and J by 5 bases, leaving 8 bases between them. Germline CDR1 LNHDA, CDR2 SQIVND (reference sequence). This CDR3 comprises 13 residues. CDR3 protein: CASSIGQEETQYF. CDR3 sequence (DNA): TGTGCCAGTAGTATAGGCCAAGAGGAGACCCAGTACTTC. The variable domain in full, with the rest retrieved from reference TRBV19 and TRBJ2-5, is DGGITQSPKYLFRKEGQNVTLSCEQNLNHDAMYWYRQDPGQGLRLIYYSQIVNDFQKGDIAEGYSVSREKKESFPLTVTSAQKNPTAFYLCASSIGQEETQYFGPGTRLLVL.

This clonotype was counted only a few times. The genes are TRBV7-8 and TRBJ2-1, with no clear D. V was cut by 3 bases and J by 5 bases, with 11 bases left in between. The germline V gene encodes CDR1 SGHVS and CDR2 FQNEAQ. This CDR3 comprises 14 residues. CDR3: CASSLRLSNNEQFF. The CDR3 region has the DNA TGTGCCAGCAGCTTGAGGCTCTCGAACAATGAGCAGTTCTTC.

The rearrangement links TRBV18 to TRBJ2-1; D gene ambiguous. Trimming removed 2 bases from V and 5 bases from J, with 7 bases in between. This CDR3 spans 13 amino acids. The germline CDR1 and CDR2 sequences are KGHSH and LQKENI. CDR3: CASSPSRDNEQFF. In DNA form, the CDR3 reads TGTGCCAGCTCACCATCACGGGACAATGAGCAGTTCTTC.

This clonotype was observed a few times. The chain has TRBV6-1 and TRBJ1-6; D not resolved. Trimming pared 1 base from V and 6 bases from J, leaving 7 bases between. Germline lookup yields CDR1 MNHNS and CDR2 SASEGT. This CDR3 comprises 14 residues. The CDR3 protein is CASSEVAVNSPLHF. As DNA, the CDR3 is TGTGCCAGCAGTGAAGTCGCAGTTAATTCACCCCTCCACTTT.

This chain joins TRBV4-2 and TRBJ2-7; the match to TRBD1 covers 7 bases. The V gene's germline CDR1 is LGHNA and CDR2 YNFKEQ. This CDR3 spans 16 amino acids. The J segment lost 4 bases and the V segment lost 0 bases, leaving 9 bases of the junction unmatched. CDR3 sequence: CASSQEIGQVDYEQYF. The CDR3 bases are TGTGCCAGCAGCCAAGAGATTGGACAGGTGGATTACGAGCAGTACTTC.

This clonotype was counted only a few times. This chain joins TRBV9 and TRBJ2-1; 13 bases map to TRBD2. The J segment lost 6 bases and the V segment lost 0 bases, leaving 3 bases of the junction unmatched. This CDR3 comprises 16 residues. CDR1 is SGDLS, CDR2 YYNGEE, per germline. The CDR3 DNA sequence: TGTGCCAGCAGCGTAGAACTAGCGGGAGGGTTCAATGAGCAGTTCTTC. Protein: CASSVELAGGFNEQFF.

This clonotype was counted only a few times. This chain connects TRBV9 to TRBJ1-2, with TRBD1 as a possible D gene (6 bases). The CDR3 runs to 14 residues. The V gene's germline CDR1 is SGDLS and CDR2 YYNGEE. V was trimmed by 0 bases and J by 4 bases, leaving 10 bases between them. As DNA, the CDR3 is TGTGCCAGCAGCGTAGGGGGGGCCCCCTATGGCTACACCTTC. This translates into CASSVGGAPYGYTF.

The CDR3 sequence: CASSLDREDQYEQYF. The CDR3 nucleotides are TGTGCCAGCAGTTTAGACCGGGAGGACCAGTACGAGCAGTACTTC. This rearrangement joins TRBV12-3 or TRBV12-4 to TRBJ2-7; 7 positions match TRBD2. V gave up 1 base and J gave up 4 bases; unmatched junction bases: 7. The CDR3 sequence is 15 residues long.

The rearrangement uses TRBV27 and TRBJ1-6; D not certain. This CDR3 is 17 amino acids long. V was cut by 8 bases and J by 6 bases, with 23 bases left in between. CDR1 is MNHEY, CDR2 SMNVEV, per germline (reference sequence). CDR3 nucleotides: TGTGCCAGCCACGCGGAGGCAGCCCATCATTTTAATTCACCCCTCCACTTT. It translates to CASHAEAAHHFNSPLHF.

The CDR3 DNA sequence: TGTGCCAGCAGCCAAGGGACGGGTAGCAATCAGCCCCAGCATTTT. This sequence encodes CASSQGTGSNQPQHF. The rearrangement joins TRBV3-1 to TRBJ1-5, with D hard to call. The CDR3 consists of 15 residues. Looked up from germline, CDR1 is LGHDT and CDR2 is YNNKEL (reference sequence). Trimming took 1 base from V and 0 from J, leaving 7 bases between them.

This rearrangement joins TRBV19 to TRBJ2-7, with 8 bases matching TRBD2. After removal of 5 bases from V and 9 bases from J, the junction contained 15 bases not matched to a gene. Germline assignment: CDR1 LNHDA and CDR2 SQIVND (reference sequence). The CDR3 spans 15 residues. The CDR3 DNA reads TGTGCCAGTAGTTCACCAGCGGGAGACGATGTAGTGCAGTACTTC. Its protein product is CASSSPAGDDVVQYF. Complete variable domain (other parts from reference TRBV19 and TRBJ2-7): DGGITQSPKYLFRKEGQNVTLSCEQNLNHDAMYWYRQDPGQGLRLIYYSQIVNDFQKGDIAEGYSVSREKKESFPLTVTSAQKNPTAFYLCASSSPAGDDVVQYFGPGTRLTVT.

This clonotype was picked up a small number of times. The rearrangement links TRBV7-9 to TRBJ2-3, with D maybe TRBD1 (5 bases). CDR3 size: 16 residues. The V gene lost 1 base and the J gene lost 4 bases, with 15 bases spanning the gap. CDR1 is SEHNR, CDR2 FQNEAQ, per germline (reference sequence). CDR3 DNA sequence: TGTGCCAGCAGCTTAGAGGGGTCCAGGCAGCCAGATACGCAGTATTTT. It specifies CASSLEGSRQPDTQYF. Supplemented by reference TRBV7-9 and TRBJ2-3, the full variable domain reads DTGVSQNPRHKITKRGQNVTFRCDPISEHNRLYWYRQTLGQGPEFLTYFQNEAQLEKSRLLSDRFSAERPKGSFSTLEIQRTEQGDSAMYLCASSLEGSRQPDTQYFGPGTRLTVL.

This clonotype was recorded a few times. The CDR3 loop reads CASSDGTGQFF. CDR3 bases: TGTGCCAGCAGCGATGGGACAGGGCAGTTCTTC. The chain employs TRBV7-9 and TRBJ2-1; 8 nucleotides align to TRBD1. V lost 5 bases, J lost 12 bases, and 3 bases stayed unmatched. The germline gives CDR1 SEHNR, CDR2 FQNEAQ (reference sequence). The CDR3 loop spans 11 amino acids.

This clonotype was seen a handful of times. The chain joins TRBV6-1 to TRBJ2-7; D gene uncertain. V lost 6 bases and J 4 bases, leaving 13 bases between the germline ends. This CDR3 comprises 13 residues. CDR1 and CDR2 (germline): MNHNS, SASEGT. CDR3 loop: CASRDYSAYEQYF. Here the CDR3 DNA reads TGTGCCAGCAGGGATTACTCAGCATACGAGCAGTACTTC.

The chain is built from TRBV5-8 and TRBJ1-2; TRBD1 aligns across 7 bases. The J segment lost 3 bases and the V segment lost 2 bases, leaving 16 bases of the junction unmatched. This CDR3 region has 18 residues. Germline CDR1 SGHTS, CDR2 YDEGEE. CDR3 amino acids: CASSLRQGRYSVYYGYTF. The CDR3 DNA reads TGTGCCAGCAGCTTAAGACAGGGCCGGTATTCGGTTTACTATGGCTACACCTTC.

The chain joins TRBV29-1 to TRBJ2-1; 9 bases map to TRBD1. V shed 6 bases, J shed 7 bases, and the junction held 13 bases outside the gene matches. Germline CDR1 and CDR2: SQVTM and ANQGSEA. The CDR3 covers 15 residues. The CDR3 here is CSVSAGQGMWNEQFF. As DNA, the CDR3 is TGCAGCGTGTCGGCAGGACAGGGGATGTGGAATGAGCAGTTCTTC.